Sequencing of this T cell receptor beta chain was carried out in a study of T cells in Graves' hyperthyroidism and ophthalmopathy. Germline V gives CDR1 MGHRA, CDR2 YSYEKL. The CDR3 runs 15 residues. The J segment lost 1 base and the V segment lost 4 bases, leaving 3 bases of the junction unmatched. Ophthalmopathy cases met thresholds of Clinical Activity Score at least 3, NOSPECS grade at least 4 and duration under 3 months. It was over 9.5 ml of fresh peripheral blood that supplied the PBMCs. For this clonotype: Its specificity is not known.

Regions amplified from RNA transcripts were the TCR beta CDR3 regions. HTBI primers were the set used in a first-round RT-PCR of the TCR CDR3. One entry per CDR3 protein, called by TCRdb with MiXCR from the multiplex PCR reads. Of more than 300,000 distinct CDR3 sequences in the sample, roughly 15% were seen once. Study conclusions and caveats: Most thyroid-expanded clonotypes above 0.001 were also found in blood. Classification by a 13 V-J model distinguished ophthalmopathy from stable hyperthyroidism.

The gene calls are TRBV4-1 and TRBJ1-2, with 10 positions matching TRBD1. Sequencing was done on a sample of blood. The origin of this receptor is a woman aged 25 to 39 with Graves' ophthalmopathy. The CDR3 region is CASSLDRGLNYGYTF. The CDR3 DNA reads TGCGCCAGCAGCCTCGACAGGGGGCTTAACTATGGCTACACCTTC.